This record concerns one TCR beta chain sequence. Time point indicated: baseline, week 1 (first vaccination visit). This sample's treatment: pre-vaccination baseline after standard-of-care therapy. V was trimmed by 5 bases and J by 8 bases, leaving 15 bases between them. Germline V CDR1 and CDR2: SGHTA, FQGNSA. CDR3 length: 14 amino acids. This specimen belongs to a study of a mutant IDH1 vaccine in newly diagnosed glioma. Assay used: immunoSEQ multiplex PCR; TCRdb lists only in-frame clones, some missing. Of 45,000 to 55,000 clones in the sample, roughly 89% were seen once. This specimen was PBMCs, taken from a glioma patient treated with radiotherapy, temozolomide or both. The chain has TRBV7-2 and TRBJ2-2, with a tentative D call TRBD1 (6 bases). The sequence was obtained from a man aged 35 to 55 with glioma. CDR3 loop: CASSPHFTGGELFF. The CDR3 region has the DNA TGTGCCAGCAGCCCTCACTTTACAGGGGGGGAGCTGTTTTTT.